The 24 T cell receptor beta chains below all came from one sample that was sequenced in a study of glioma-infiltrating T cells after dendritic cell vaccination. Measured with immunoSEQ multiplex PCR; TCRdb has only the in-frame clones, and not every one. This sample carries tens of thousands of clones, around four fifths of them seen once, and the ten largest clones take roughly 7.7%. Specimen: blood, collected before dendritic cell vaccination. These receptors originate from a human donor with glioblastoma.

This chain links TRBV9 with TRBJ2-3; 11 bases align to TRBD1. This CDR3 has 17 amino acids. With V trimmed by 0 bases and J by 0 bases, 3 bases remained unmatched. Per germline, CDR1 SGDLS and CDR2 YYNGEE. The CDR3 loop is CASSVGTGGGSTDTQYF. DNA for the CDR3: TGTGCCAGCAGCGTAGGGACAGGGGGCGGTAGCACAGATACGCAGTATTTT.

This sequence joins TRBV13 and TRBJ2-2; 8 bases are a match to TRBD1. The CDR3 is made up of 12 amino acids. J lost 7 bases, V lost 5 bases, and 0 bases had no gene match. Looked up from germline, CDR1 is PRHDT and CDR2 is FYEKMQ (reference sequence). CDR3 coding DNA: TGTGCCAGCAGCGACAGGGGCGGGGAGCTGTTTTTT. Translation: CASSDRGGELFF.

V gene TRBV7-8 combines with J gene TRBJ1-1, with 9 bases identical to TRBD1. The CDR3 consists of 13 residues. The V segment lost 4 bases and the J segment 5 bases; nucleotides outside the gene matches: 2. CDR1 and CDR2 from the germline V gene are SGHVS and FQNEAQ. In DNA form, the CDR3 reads TGTGCCAGCAGCTGGGGACAGGGAACTGAAGCTTTCTTT. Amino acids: CASSWGQGTEAFF.

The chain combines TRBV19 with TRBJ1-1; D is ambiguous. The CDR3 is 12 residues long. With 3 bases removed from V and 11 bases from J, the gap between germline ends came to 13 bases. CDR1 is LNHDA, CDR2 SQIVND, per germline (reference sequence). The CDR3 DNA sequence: TGTGCCAGTAGTATTGCCAGATCGGGGGCTTTCTTT. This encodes CASSIARSGAFF.

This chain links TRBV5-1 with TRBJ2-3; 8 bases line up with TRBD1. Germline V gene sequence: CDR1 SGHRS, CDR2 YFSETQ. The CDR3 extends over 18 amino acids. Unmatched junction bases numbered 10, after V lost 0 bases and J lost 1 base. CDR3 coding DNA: TGCGCCAGCAGCTTGGGGAGCTACGAGGACAGGGGCACAGATACGCAGTATTTT. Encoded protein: CASSLGSYEDRGTDTQYF.

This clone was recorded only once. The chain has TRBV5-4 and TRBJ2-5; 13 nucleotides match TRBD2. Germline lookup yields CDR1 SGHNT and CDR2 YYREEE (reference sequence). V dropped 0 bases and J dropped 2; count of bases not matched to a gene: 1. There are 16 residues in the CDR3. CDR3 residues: CASSLGLAGGQETQYF. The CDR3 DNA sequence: TGTGCCAGCAGCTTGGGACTAGCGGGGGGACAAGAGACCCAGTACTTC. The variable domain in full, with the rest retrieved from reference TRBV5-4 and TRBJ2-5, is ETGVTQSPTHLIKTRGQQVTLRCSSQSGHNTVSWYQQALGQGPQFIFQYYREEENGRGNFPPRFSGLQFPNYSSELNVNALELDDSALYLCASSLGLAGGQETQYFGPGTRLLVL.

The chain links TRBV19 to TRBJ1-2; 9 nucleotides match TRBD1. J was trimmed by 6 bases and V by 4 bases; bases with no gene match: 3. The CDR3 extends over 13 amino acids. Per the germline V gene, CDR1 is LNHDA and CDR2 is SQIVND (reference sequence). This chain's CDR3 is CASSTGQGNGYTF. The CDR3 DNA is TGTGCCAGTAGTACGGGACAGGGCAATGGCTACACCTTC. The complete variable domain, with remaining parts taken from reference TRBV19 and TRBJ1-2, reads DGGITQSPKYLFRKEGQNVTLSCEQNLNHDAMYWYRQDPGQGLRLIYYSQIVNDFQKGDIAEGYSVSREKKESFPLTVTSAQKNPTAFYLCASSTGQGNGYTFGSGTRLTVV.

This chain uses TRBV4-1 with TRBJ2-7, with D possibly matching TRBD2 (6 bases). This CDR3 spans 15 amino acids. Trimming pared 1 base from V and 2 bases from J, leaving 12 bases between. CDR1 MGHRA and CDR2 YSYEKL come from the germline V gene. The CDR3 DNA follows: TGCGCCAGCAGCCAAGGGTCGGGGGTGGCCTACGAGCAGTACTTC. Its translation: CASSQGSGVAYEQYF.

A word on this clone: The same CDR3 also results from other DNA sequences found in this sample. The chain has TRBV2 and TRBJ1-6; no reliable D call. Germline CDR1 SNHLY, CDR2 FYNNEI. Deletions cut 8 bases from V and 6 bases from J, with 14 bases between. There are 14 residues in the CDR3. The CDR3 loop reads CASVYGEGNSPLHF. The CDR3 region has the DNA TGTGCCAGCGTCTACGGCGAGGGTAATTCACCCCTCCACTTT.

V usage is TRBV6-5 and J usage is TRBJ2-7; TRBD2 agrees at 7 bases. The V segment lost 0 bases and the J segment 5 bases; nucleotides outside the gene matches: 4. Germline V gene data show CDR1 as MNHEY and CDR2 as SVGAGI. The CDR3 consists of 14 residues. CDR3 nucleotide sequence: TGTGCCAGCAGTTACTCGGGAGGGTTTCACGAGCAGTACTTC. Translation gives CASSYSGGFHEQYF.

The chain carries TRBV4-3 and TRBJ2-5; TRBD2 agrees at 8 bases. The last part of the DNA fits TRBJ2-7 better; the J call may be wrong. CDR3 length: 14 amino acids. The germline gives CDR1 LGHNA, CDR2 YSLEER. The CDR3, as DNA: TGCGCCAGCTCTTCCGGGACTAGGTCCTACGAGCAGTACTTC. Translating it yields CASSSGTRSYEQYF.

This chain's CDR3 is CASSYSTSGEQYF. CDR3 coding DNA: TGTGCCAGCAGTTACTCGACTTCGGGCGAGCAGTACTTC. The J gene is TRBJ2-7, the V gene TRBV6-5; D is unclear. The germline V and J ends were trimmed by 0 bases and 6 bases, with 9 bases remaining between them. The germline V gene has CDR1 MNHEY and CDR2 SVGAGI. This CDR3 contains 13 residues.

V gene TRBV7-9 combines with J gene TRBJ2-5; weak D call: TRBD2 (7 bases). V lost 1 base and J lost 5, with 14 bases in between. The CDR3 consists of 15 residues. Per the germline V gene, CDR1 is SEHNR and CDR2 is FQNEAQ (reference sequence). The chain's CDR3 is CASSLGGGVSETQYF. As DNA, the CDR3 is TGTGCCAGCAGCTTAGGAGGGGGGGTTTCTGAGACCCAGTACTTC.

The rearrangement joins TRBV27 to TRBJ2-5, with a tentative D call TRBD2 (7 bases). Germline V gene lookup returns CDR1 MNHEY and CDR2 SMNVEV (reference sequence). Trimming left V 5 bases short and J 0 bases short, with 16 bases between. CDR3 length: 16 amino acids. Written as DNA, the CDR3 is TGTGCCAGCAGTAAACGGGGGGCCGAGGACCAAGAGACCCAGTACTTC. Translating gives CASSKRGAEDQETQYF.

The CDR3 DNA is TGTGCCAGTAGTATCCGCCGGACAGCTCAGGGGGGTCAGCCCCAGCATTTT. Translation: CASSIRRTAQGGQPQHF. The chain couples TRBV19 to TRBJ1-5; 7 bases are a match to TRBD1. The trim removed 3 bases at V and 6 bases at J, leaving 14 bases unmatched. This CDR3 contains 17 residues. CDR1 LNHDA and CDR2 SQIVND come from the germline V gene (reference sequence).

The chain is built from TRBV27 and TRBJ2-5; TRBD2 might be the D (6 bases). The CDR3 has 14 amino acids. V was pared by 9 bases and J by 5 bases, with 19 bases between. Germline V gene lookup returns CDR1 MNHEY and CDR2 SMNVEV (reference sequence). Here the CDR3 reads CAREGKPTRETQYF. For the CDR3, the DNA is TGTGCCAGGGAGGGGAAACCGACAAGGGAGACCCAGTACTTC.

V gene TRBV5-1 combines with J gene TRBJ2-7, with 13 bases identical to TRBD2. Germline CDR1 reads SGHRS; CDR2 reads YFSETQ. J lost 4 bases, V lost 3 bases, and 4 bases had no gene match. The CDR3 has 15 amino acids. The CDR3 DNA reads TGCGCCAGCAGCTGGACTAGCGGGGGCCAGTACGAGCAGTACTTC. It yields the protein CASSWTSGGQYEQYF.

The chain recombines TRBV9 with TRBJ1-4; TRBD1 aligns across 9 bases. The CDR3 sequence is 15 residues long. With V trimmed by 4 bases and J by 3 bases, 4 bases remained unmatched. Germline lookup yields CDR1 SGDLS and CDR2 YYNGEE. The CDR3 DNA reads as TGTGCCAGCAGCCCCAGACAGGGGGCTAATGAAAAACTGTTTTTT. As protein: CASSPRQGANEKLFF.

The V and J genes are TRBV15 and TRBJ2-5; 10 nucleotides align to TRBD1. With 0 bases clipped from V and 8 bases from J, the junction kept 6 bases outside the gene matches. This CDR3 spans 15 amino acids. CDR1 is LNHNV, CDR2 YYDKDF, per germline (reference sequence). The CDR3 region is CATSREDRGEGTQYF. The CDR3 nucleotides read TGTGCCACCAGCAGAGAGGACAGGGGGGAAGGTACCCAGTACTTC.

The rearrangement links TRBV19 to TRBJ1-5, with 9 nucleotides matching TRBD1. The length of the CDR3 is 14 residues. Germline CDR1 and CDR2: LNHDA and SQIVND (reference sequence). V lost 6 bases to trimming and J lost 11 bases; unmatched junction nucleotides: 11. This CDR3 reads CASSRGQGTTAQHF. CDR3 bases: TGTGCCAGTAGCCGCGGACAGGGGACCACCGCCCAGCATTTT.

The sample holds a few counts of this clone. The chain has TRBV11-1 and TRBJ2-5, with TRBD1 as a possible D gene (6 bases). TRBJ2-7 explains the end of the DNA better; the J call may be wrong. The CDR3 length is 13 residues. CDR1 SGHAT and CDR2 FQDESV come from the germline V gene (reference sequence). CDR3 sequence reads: CASSLDRYYEQYF. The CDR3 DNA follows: TGTGCCAGCAGCTTGGACAGATACTACGAGCAGTACTTC.

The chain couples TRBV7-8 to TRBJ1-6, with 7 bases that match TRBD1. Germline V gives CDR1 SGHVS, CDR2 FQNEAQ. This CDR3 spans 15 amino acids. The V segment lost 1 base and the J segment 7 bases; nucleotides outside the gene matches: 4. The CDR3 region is CASSLEHRGNSPLHF. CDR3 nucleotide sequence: TGTGCCAGCAGCTTAGAGCACAGGGGAAATTCACCCCTCCACTTT.

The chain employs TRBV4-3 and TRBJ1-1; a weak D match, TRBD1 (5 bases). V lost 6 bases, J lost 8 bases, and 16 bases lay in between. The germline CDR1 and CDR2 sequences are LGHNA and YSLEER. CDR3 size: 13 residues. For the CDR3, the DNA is TGCGCCAGCAGGCAGAACACAGGTACCGAAGCTTTCTTT. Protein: CASRQNTGTEAFF.

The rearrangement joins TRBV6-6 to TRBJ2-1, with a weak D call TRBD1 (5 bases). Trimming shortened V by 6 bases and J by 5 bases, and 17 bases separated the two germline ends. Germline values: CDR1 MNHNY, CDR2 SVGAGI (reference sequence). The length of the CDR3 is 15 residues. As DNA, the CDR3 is TGTGCCAGCAGCCCCGACAGAGTCCGAAACAATGAGCAGTTCTTC. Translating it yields CASSPDRVRNNEQFF.